These 19 T cell receptor beta chains share one sample of origin, sequenced in a study of T cell clonotyping in hematopoietic cell transplantation. Produced via immunoSEQ multiplex PCR; TCRdb's table is partial and in-frame only. The sample includes about 11,000 clones, 35% to 50% seen only once; the top ten take over 7.5%. Here the sequenced sample was PBMCs, taken 30 days after allogeneic stem cell transplant. The receptors were gathered from a male patient aged 45-59 years who had an allogeneic stem cell transplant from an unrelated donor, so the T cells may come from the graft donor. Some clones in this sample may be carry-over from other donors' samples.

This chain connects TRBV29-1 to TRBJ2-2; weak D call: TRBD1 (6 bases). CDR1 and CDR2 (germline): SQVTM, ANQGSEA. The CDR3 length is 14 residues. V lost 8 bases, J lost 0 bases, and 13 bases lay in between. The chain's CDR3 is CSPRTAPNTGELFF. The DNA for the CDR3 is TGCAGCCCTCGGACAGCCCCGAACACCGGGGAGCTGTTTTTT.

This clone was found once. This chain connects TRBV7-2 to TRBJ1-6; tentatively, D is TRBD1 (5 bases). Trimming removed 2 bases at V and 8 bases at J, with 13 bases between. Germline V gives CDR1 SGHTA, CDR2 FQGNSA. CDR3 length: 15 amino acids. For the CDR3, the DNA is TGTGCCAGCAGCTTAAGGGAGGCCAGGGATTCACCCCTCCACTTT. It translates to CASSLREARDSPLHF.

About this clone: One end of the junction fails to match germline, which may point to a read error. The rearrangement links TRBV5-4 to TRBJ1-1; D unresolved. Germline assignment: CDR1 SGHNT and CDR2 YYREEE (reference sequence). CDR3 length equals 13 residues. CDR3 bases: TGTGCCAGCAGCTTGGGGCAGAACCCTGAAGCTTTCTTT. Translating it yields CASSLGQNPEAFF.

In regard to this clone: Germline and junction disagree at one end, which may indicate a read error. The V gene is TRBV27, the J gene TRBJ1-4; D may be TRBD1 (6 bases). CDR1 and CDR2 from the germline V gene are MNHEY and SMNVEV (reference sequence). CDR3 size: 16 residues. CDR3 in amino acids: CAGSYLGGAANEKLFF. CDR3 DNA sequence: TGTGCCGGCAGCTACCTTGGGGGGGCAGCTAATGAAAAACTGTTTTTT.

This rearrangement joins TRBV30 to TRBJ2-4; D call uncertain. V shed 0 bases and J shed 3 bases, with 3 bases lying between them. Germline V lookup: CDR1 GTSNPN, CDR2 SVGIG (reference sequence). This CDR3 is 12 amino acids long. This CDR3 reads CAWSVLKNIQYF. CDR3 in DNA: TGTGCCTGGAGTGTACTCAAAAACATTCAGTACTTC.

The gene calls are TRBV28 and TRBJ2-7; D is perhaps TRBD1 (5 bases). Germline values: CDR1 MDHEN, CDR2 SYDVKM. The CDR3 runs to 13 residues. V was shortened by 4 bases and J by 3 bases, with 10 bases between the two germline ends. In DNA, the CDR3 is TGTGCCAGCAGTTCCAGGGATGGCTACGAGCAGTACTTC. Protein: CASSSRDGYEQYF.

The genes are TRBV6-6 and TRBJ2-7; D uncertain. Germline assignment: CDR1 MNHNY and CDR2 SVGAGI (reference sequence). The CDR3 spans 11 residues. V was shortened by 7 bases and J by 9 bases, with 13 bases between the two germline ends. As DNA, the CDR3 is TGTGCCAGCATTCTAAATCGCGGGCAGTACTTC. This codes for CASILNRGQYF.

The chain uses TRBV6-6 and TRBJ2-7; no clear D. CDR1 and CDR2 from the germline V gene are MNHNY and SVGAGI (reference sequence). V gave up 3 bases and J gave up 4 bases, with 10 bases separating them. The CDR3 covers 13 residues. Here the CDR3 reads CASSYSSAYEQYF. CDR3 in DNA: TGTGCCAGCAGTTATAGTTCAGCTTACGAGCAGTACTTC.

The chain uses TRBV5-1 and TRBJ2-7; D is ambiguous. This CDR3 has 15 amino acids. Per the germline V gene, CDR1 is SGHRS and CDR2 is YFSETQ. With 0 bases removed from V and 0 bases from J, the gap between germline ends came to 10 bases. The CDR3 reads CASSLAAVDSYEQYF. The CDR3, as DNA: TGCGCCAGCAGCTTGGCCGCCGTAGACTCCTACGAGCAGTACTTC.

The chain uses TRBV30 and TRBJ1-1; D is ambiguous. Trimming removed 4 bases at V and 3 bases at J, with 6 bases between. The CDR3 extends over 11 amino acids. Germline V gene lookup returns CDR1 GTSNPN and CDR2 SVGIG (reference sequence). The CDR3: CAWMSHTEAFF. In DNA, the CDR3 is TGTGCCTGGATGTCACACACTGAAGCTTTCTTT.

This chain uses TRBV6-5 with TRBJ1-1; D remains ambiguous. Germline assignment: CDR1 MNHEY and CDR2 SVGAGI. Trimming took off 2 bases at V and 0 bases at J, with 7 bases between the two ends. CDR3 size: 14 residues. The CDR3 loop reads CASSYVGLNTEAFF. In DNA form, the CDR3 reads TGTGCCAGCAGTTACGTTGGTTTGAACACTGAAGCTTTCTTT.

The CDR3 nucleotides read TGCAGTGCTGGCCACTACGAGCAGTACTTC. Translating gives CSAGHYEQYF. The chain couples TRBV20-1 to TRBJ2-7; no clear D gene. Trimming removed 5 bases from V and 3 bases from J, with 5 bases in between. Germline V gene sequence: CDR1 DFQATT, CDR2 SNEGSKA (reference sequence). The CDR3 extends over 10 amino acids.

The J gene is TRBJ1-1, the V gene TRBV6-5, with D maybe TRBD1 (5 bases). Germline assignment: CDR1 MNHEY and CDR2 SVGAGI. V lost 0 bases to trimming and J lost 7 bases, with 6 bases between them. This CDR3 comprises 12 residues. CDR3 sequence: CASSYSGGEAFF. In DNA form, the CDR3 reads TGTGCCAGCAGTTACTCTGGGGGTGAAGCTTTCTTT.

This clone appeared a few times. The V call is TRBV5-6, the J call TRBJ1-1; 7 bases match TRBD1. The trim removed 4 bases at V and 8 bases at J, leaving 11 bases unmatched. This CDR3 spans 14 amino acids. The germline CDR1 and CDR2 sequences are SGHDT and YYEEEE. The DNA of the CDR3 is TGTGCCAGCAGCCTCAATATGGACAGGACCGAAGCTTTCTTT. It encodes CASSLNMDRTEAFF.

V gene TRBV5-6 combines with J gene TRBJ1-5, with a possible D match to TRBD1 (5 bases). There are 14 residues in the CDR3. The germline V and J ends were trimmed by 1 base and 7 bases, with 12 bases remaining between them. CDR1 and CDR2 from the germline V gene are SGHDT and YYEEEE. The CDR3: CASSLWVGTQPQHF. CDR3 nucleotide sequence: TGTGCCAGCAGCTTGTGGGTAGGGACCCAGCCCCAGCATTTT.

CDR3 DNA: TGCGCCAGCAGCCGGACAGCAGAAGAGACCCAGTACTTC. This codes for CASSRTAEETQYF. The chain joins TRBV5-1 to TRBJ2-5, with a tentative D call TRBD1 (6 bases). CDR1 SGHRS and CDR2 YFSETQ come from the germline V gene. This CDR3 has 13 amino acids. The ends were cut back, 4 bases at V and 3 bases at J, with 10 bases in the middle.

There are a few counts of this clone. The chain is built from TRBV6-1 and TRBJ1-1; no reliable D call. V lost 4 bases and J lost 7, with 10 bases in between. The CDR3 spans 12 residues. CDR1 and CDR2 from the germline V gene are MNHNS and SASEGT. The CDR3 region is CASSVRVGEAFF. CDR3 DNA: TGTGCCAGCAGTGTGCGCGTGGGTGAAGCTTTCTTT.

This clone was counted a single time. The rearrangement uses TRBV4-3 and TRBJ1-2; D unresolved. The length of the CDR3 is 16 residues. The V gene lost 5 bases and the J gene lost 4 bases, with 20 bases spanning the gap. CDR1 is LGHNA and CDR2 is YSLEER in the germline V gene. The DNA of the CDR3 is TGCGCCAGCAGCTTAGACCACAGCCGCTCCACCTATGGCTACACCTTC. Protein sequence: CASSLDHSRSTYGYTF.

V gene TRBV30 combines with J gene TRBJ1-1; weak D call: TRBD1 (5 bases). CDR3 size: 13 residues. Deletions cut 2 bases from V and 2 bases from J, with 9 bases between. Germline V lookup: CDR1 GTSNPN, CDR2 SVGIG (reference sequence). The CDR3 DNA reads TGTGCCTGGAGTAAGACAGTAAACACTGAAGCTTTCTTT. Translated: CAWSKTVNTEAFF.